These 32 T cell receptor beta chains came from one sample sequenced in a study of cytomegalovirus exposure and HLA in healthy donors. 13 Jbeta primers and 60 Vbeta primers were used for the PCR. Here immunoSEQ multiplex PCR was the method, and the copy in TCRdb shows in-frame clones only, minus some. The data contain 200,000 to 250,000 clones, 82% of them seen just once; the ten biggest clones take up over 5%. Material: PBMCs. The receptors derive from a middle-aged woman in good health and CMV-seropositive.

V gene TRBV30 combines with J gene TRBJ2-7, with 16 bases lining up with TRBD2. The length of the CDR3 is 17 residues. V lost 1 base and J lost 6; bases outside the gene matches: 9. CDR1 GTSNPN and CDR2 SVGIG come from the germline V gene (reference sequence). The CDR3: CAWSGGLAGGPGAEQYF. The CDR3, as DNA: TGTGCCTGGAGTGGGGGACTAGCGGGAGGGCCGGGGGCCGAGCAGTACTTC.

CDR3 coding DNA: TGTGCCAGCAGTGGACTAGCGGGAGGCCACGAGCAGTACTTC. It encodes CASSGLAGGHEQYF. The chain recombines TRBV6-5 with TRBJ2-7, with 14 bases matching TRBD2. The CDR3 consists of 14 residues. CDR1 is MNHEY, CDR2 SVGAGI, per germline. The J segment lost 5 bases and the V segment lost 5 bases, leaving 2 bases of the junction unmatched.

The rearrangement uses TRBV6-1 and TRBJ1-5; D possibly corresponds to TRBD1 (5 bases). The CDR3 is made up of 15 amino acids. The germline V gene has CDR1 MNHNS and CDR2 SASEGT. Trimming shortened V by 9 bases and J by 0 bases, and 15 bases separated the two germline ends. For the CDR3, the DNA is TGTGCCAGTCACTCCGGGACTGGTAGCAATCAGCCCCAGCATTTT. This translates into CASHSGTGSNQPQHF.

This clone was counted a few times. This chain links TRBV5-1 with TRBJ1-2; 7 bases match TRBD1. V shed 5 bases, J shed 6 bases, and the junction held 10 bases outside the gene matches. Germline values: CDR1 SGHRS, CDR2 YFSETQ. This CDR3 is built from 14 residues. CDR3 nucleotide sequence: TGCGCCAGCAGGGAAGGACAGGTGACTAATGGCTACACCTTC. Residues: CASREGQVTNGYTF.

Here the CDR3 DNA reads TGTGCCAGTAGTTCCCCTCCCCGCTTTAGCGGGAGTGAGTCCGGGGAGCTGTTTTTT. This sequence encodes CASSSPPRFSGSESGELFF. The V and J genes are TRBV19 and TRBJ2-2; 9 positions match TRBD2. This CDR3 has 19 amino acids. The germline V gene has CDR1 LNHDA and CDR2 SQIVND (reference sequence). V lost 5 bases, J lost 6 bases, and 19 bases stayed unmatched.

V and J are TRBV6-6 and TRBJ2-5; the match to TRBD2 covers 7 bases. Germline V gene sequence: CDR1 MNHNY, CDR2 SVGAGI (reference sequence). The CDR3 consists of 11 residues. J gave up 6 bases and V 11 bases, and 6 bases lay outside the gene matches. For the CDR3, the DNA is TGTGCCGTATGGGGGGGTAAGACCCAGTACTTC. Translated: CAVWGGKTQYF.

In DNA, the CDR3 is TGCGCCAGCAGCTCCGGTACTAGCGGGGGCCGGGGCACAGATACGCAGTATTTT. Its protein is CASSSGTSGGRGTDTQYF. The V call is TRBV5-1, the J call TRBJ2-3, with 11 positions matching TRBD2. CDR1 and CDR2 from the germline V gene are SGHRS and YFSETQ. This CDR3 comprises 18 residues. V shed 3 bases, J shed 1 base, and the junction held 10 bases outside the gene matches.

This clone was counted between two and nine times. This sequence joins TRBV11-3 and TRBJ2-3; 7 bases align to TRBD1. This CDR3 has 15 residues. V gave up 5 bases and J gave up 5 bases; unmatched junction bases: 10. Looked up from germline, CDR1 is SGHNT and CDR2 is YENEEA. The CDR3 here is CASSAGRGPGDTQYF. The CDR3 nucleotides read TGTGCCAGCAGCGCCGGAAGGGGGCCAGGAGATACGCAGTATTTT.

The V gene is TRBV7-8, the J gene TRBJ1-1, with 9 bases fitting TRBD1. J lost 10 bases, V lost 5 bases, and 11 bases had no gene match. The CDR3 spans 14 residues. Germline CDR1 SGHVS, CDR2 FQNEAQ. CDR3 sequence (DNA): TGTGCCAGCAGCGCCAACCCGGGACAGGGTAGAGCTTTCTTT. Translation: CASSANPGQGRAFF.

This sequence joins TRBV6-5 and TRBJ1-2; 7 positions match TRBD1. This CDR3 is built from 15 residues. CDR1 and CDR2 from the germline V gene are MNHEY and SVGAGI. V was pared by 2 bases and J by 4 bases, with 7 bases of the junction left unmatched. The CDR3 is CASSYHTRDSYGYTF. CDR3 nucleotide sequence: TGTGCCAGCAGTTACCACACCCGGGACAGCTATGGCTACACCTTC.

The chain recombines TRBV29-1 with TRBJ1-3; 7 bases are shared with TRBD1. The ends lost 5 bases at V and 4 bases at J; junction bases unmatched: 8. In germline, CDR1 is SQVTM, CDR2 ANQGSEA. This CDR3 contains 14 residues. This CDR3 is CSVSTGTVGNTIYF. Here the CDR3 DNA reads TGCAGCGTTTCTACCGGGACAGTAGGAAACACCATATATTTT.

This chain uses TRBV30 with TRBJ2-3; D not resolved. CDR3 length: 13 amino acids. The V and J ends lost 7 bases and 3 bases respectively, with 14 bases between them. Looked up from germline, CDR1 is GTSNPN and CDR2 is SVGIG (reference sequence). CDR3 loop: CASSKRATDTQYF. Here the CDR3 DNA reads TGTGCCTCTTCCAAAAGAGCTACAGATACGCAGTATTTT.

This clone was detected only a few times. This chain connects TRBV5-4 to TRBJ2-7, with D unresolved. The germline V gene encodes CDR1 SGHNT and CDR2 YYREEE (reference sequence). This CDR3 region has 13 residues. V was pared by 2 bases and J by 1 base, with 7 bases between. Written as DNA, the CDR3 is TGTGCCAGCAGCTTTGGGCTTTCCTACGAGCAGTACTTC. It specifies CASSFGLSYEQYF.

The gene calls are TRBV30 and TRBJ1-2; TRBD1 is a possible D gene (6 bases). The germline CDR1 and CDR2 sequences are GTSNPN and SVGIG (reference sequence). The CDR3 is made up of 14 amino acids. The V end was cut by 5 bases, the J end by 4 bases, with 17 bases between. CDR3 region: CAWSFGGPGYGYTF. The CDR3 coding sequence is TGTGCCTGGTCCTTTGGGGGCCCCGGCTATGGCTACACCTTC.

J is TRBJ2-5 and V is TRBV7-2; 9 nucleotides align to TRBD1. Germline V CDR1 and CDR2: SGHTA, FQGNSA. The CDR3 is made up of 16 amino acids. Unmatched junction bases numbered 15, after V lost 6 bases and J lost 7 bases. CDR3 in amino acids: CASSSLGGQGVRTQYF. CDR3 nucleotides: TGTGCCAGCAGTTCACTGGGGGGACAGGGAGTGCGGACCCAGTACTTC.

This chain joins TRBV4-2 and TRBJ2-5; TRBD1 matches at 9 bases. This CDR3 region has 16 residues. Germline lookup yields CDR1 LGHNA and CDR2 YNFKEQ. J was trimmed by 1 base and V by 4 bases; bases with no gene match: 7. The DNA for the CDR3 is TGTGCCAGCAGCCGGGGACAGGGCACCTCCCAAGAGACCCAGTACTTC. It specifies CASSRGQGTSQETQYF.

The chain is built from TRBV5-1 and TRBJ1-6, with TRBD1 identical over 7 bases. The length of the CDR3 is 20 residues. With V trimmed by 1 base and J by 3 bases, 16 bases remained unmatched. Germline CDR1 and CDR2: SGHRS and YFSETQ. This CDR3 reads CASSLTVGVRGHFYNSPLHF. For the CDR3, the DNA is TGCGCCAGCAGCTTGACCGTTGGTGTTAGGGGGCACTTCTATAATTCACCCCTCCACTTT.

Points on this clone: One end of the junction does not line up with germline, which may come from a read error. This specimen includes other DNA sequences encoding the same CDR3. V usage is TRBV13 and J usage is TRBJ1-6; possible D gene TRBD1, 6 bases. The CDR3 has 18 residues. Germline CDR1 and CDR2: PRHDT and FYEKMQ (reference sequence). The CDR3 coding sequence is TGTGCCAGCACCATACTATGGACAGAAAGCTCCTATAATTCCCCCCTCCACTTT. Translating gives CASTILWTESSYNSPLHF.

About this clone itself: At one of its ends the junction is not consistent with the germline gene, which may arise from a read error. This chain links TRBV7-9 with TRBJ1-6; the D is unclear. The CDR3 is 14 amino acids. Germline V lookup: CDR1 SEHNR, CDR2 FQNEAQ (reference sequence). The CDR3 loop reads CSSCNERANSPLHF. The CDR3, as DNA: TGTTCCAGCTGCAACGAGAGGGCTAATTCACCCCTCCACTTT.

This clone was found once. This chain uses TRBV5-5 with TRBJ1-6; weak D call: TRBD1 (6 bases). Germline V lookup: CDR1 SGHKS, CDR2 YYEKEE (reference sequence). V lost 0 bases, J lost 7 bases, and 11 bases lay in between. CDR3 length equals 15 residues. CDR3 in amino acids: CASSLAAGENSPLHF. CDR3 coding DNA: TGTGCCAGCAGCTTGGCGGCAGGGGAAAATTCACCCCTCCACTTT.

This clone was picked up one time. The CDR3 region has the DNA TGTGCCAGCAGCTTATTGGCTAGCGGGAGGGGAAGCGAGCAGTACTTC. Its translation: CASSLLASGRGSEQYF. The chain couples TRBV7-3 to TRBJ2-7; TRBD2 agrees at 12 bases. Germline CDR1 SGHTA, CDR2 FQGTGA. The CDR3 runs 16 residues. With V trimmed by 2 bases and J by 6 bases, 8 bases remained unmatched.

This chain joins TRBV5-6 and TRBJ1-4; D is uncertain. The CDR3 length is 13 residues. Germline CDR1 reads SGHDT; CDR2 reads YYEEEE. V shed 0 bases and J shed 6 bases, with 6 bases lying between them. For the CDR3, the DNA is TGTGCCAGCAGCTTGGGCGGATATGAAAAACTGTTTTTT. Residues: CASSLGGYEKLFF.

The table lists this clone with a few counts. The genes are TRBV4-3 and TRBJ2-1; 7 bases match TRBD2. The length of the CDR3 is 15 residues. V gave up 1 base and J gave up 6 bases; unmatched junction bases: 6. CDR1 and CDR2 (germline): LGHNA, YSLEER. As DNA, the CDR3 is TGCGCCAGCAGCCAAGGACTAGCCCGGGTCAATGAGCAGTTCTTC. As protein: CASSQGLARVNEQFF.

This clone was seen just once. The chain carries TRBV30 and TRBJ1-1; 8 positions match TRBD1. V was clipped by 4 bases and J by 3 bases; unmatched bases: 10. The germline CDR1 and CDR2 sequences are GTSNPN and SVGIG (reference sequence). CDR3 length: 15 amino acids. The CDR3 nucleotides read TGTGCCTGGACTTTGACAGGGGAAGGTTACACTGAAGCTTTCTTT. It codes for CAWTLTGEGYTEAFF.

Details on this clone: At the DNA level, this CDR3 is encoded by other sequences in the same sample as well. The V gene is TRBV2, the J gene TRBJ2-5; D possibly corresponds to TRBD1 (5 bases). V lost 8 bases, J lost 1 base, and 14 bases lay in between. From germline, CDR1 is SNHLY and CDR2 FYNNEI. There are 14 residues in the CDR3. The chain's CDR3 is CASVLTGLQETQYF. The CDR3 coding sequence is TGTGCCAGCGTATTAACAGGCCTCCAAGAGACCCAGTACTTC.

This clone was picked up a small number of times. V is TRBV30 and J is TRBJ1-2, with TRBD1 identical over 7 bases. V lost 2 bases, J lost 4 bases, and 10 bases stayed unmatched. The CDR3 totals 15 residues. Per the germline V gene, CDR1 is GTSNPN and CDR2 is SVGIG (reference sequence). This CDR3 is CAWSKQGAGGYGYTF. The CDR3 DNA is TGTGCCTGGAGTAAGCAAGGGGCAGGGGGCTATGGCTACACCTTC.

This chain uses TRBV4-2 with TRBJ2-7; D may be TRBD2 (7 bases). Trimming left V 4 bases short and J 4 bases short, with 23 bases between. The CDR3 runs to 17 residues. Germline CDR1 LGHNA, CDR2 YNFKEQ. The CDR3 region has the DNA TGTGCCAGCAGCCCGGGAGGATTGGTCAAAGGGGGGTACGAGCAGTACTTC. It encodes CASSPGGLVKGGYEQYF.

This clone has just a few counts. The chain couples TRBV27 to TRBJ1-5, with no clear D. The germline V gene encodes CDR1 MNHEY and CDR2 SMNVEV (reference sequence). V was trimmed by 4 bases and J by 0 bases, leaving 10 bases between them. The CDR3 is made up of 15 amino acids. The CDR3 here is CASSYGLTSNQPQHF. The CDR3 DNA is TGTGCCAGCAGTTACGGACTGACTAGCAATCAGCCCCAGCATTTT.

CDR3 loop: CASSLGTGANEKLFF. In DNA, the CDR3 is TGTGCCAGCAGCTTAGGGACAGGGGCAAATGAAAAACTGTTTTTT. V usage is TRBV7-9 and J usage is TRBJ1-4; TRBD1 aligns across 9 bases. V dropped 1 base and J dropped 5; count of bases not matched to a gene: 2. This CDR3 is 15 amino acids long. Germline V CDR1 and CDR2: SEHNR, FQNEAQ (reference sequence).

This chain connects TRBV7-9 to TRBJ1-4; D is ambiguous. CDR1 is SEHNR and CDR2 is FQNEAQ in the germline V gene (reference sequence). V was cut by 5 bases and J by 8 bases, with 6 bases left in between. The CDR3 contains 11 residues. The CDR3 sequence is CASSPTEKLFF. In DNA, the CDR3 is TGTGCCAGCAGCCCGACAGAAAAACTGTTTTTT.

The CDR3 loop is CASSILQGNEETQYF. CDR3 nucleotide sequence: TGTGCCAGTAGTATCTTACAGGGCAATGAAGAGACCCAGTACTTC. V usage is TRBV19 and J usage is TRBJ2-5; D possibly corresponds to TRBD1 (6 bases). The germline V and J ends were trimmed by 3 bases and 3 bases, with 14 bases remaining between them. The germline V gene has CDR1 LNHDA and CDR2 SQIVND (reference sequence). The CDR3 spans 15 residues.

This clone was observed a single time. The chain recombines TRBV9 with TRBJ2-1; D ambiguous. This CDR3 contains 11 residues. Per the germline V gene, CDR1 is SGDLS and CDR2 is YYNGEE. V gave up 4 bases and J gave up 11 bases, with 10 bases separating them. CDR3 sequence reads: CASSPWAKQFF. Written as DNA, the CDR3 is TGTGCCAGCAGCCCCTGGGCTAAGCAGTTCTTC.